One and the same sample provided the 6 T cell receptor beta chains below, sequenced in a study of T-cell memory formation after mild COVID-19. TCRdb used MiXCR to reprocess the 5' RACE reads, holding one entry per CDR3 protein. The top ten clones hold approximately 1.5% of a sample with about 49,000 distinct CDR3 sequences, roughly 7% of them seen once. Sequencing was performed on PBMCs or a T cell subset sorted from them (not recorded which). These receptors all come from a man in his late teens or twenties who had mild COVID-19 (a few samples of this study predate the infection). Cell type and time point are not known.

The J gene is TRBJ2-2, the V gene TRBV10-3; 10 nucleotides agree with TRBD2. Germline V CDR1 and CDR2: ENHRY, SYGVKD. There are 16 residues in the CDR3. After removal of 4 bases from V and 6 bases from J, the junction contained 8 bases not matched to a gene. CDR3 sequence (DNA): TGTGCCATCAGTGGATACAGACTAGCGGGCCCCGGGGAGCTGTTTTTT. Its protein is CAISGYRLAGPGELFF.

This clonotype came up a few times. The rearrangement uses TRBV11-2 and TRBJ2-3; maybe TRBD1 (6 bases). Germline V gives CDR1 SGHAT, CDR2 FQNNGV. V lost 1 base, J lost 1 base, and 9 bases lay in between. The CDR3 totals 15 residues. The DNA of the CDR3 is TGTGCCAGCAGCTTAGTGGGACACCGCACAGATACGCAGTATTTT. The encoded protein is CASSLVGHRTDTQYF.

This clonotype has ten or more counts. CDR3 sequence reads: CASSPRSTGELFF. The CDR3 DNA follows: TGTGCCAGCAGCCCACGGTCCACCGGGGAGCTGTTTTTT. The chain employs TRBV11-1 and TRBJ2-2; D call uncertain. Germline values: CDR1 SGHAT, CDR2 FQDESV (reference sequence). The CDR3 is 13 amino acids. V was trimmed by 5 bases and J by 4 bases, leaving 8 bases between them.

Only a few counts were recorded for this clonotype. The chain is built from TRBV7-9 and TRBJ2-3; D is ambiguous. The CDR3 is 11 residues long. CDR1 is SEHNR and CDR2 is FQNEAQ in the germline V gene (reference sequence). V was pared by 5 bases and J by 6 bases, with 6 bases between. CDR3 bases: TGTGCCAGCAGCCCCCTCGATACGCAGTATTTT. Amino acids: CASSPLDTQYF.

This clonotype was picked up many times. The chain carries TRBV7-2 and TRBJ2-2, with a tentative D call TRBD2 (6 bases). V gave up 4 bases and J gave up 7 bases, with 13 bases separating them. There are 14 residues in the CDR3. Germline CDR1 is SGHTA and CDR2 is FQGNSA. CDR3 nucleotide sequence: TGTGCCAGCAGCTCAAGACTAGAAATCGGGGAGCTGTTTTTT. Encoded protein: CASSSRLEIGELFF.

The rearrangement links TRBV12-3 or TRBV12-4 to TRBJ1-1; D remains unclear. This CDR3 region has 12 residues. V was cut by 1 base and J by 13 bases, with 13 bases left in between. CDR3 residues: CASSLVRGYGFF. Written as DNA, the CDR3 is TGTGCCAGCAGTTTAGTTCGGGGATACGGTTTCTTT.